What follows are 10 T cell receptor beta chains derived from one specimen sequenced in a study of blood T cells in healthy people across ages. Alongside a J-beta primer mix, a sample-barcoded 5' primer served in a second PCR lasting roughly 6 to 12 cycles. Each CDR3 protein is one row after TCRdb ran MiXCR on the 5' RACE reads. The table includes 710,000 or so distinct CDR3 sequences, about a fifth detected once. The specimen was blood. The origin of the receptors is a man between 65 and 85 years old in good health.

This clonotype was seen more than once but under ten times. The chain carries TRBV30 and TRBJ1-5; possibly TRBD1 for D (5 bases). Germline CDR1 GTSNPN, CDR2 SVGIG (reference sequence). There are 15 residues in the CDR3. The V end was cut by 3 bases, the J end by 0 bases, with 12 bases between. CDR3 nucleotides: TGTGCCTGGAGCACGGGGCGGAATAGCAATCAGCCCCAGCATTTT. Its protein product is CAWSTGRNSNQPQHF.

Turning to this clonotype: An end of the junction differs from the germline gene, which may be a read error. The V gene is TRBV5-1, the J gene TRBJ2-6; D might be TRBD1 or TRBD2, each matching 6 bases. The germline V gene encodes CDR1 SGHRS and CDR2 YFSETQ. CDR3 size: 15 residues. In DNA, the CDR3 is TGCGCCAGCAGCTTGGGCGGGACGGGGGCCGACGTCCTGACTTTC. Its protein product is CASSLGGTGADVLTF.

This chain connects TRBV6-6 to TRBJ2-7; the D gene is possibly TRBD2 (6 bases). This CDR3 has 16 residues. V dropped 0 bases and J dropped 2 bases, with 14 bases sitting between them. Germline-derived CDR1 and CDR2 are MNHNY and SVGAGI (reference sequence). CDR3 residues: CASSYSAGTGTYEQYF. Here the CDR3 DNA reads TGTGCCAGCAGTTACTCGGCGGGGACGGGCACCTACGAGCAGTACTTC.

This rearrangement joins TRBV7-2 to TRBJ2-7; 9 bases fit TRBD1. The CDR3 has 16 amino acids. Germline-derived CDR1 and CDR2 are SGHTA and FQGNSA. The junction had 10 bases not matched to a gene; V was cut back by 1 base and J by 6 bases. CDR3 in DNA: TGTGCCAGCAGCTTAGGGGGGGACAGGGTTTTGTCCGAGCAGTACGTC. Translated, it gives CASSLGGDRVLSEQYV.

The chain links TRBV3-1 to TRBJ2-7; weak D call: TRBD2 (6 bases). The CDR3 contains 16 residues. CDR1 is LGHDT and CDR2 is YNNKEL in the germline V gene (reference sequence). V lost 1 base and J lost 0, with 13 bases in between. The CDR3: CASSQAYAGSSYEQYF. Written as DNA, the CDR3 is TGTGCCAGCAGCCAAGCGTACGCGGGAAGCTCCTACGAGCAGTACTTC.

This clonotype showed up just a few times. This chain joins TRBV7-8 and TRBJ2-5, with a possible D match to TRBD2 (6 bases). CDR1 and CDR2 from the germline V gene are SGHVS and FQNEAQ. Between the trimmed V and J ends, which lost 1 base and 11 bases, there was a span of 8 bases. The CDR3 sequence is 11 residues long. CDR3 in amino acids: CASSLGGLQYF. The CDR3 DNA is TGTGCCAGCAGCTTAGGTGGACTACAGTACTTC.

The sample holds a few counts of this clonotype. The chain carries TRBV6-2 or TRBV6-3 and TRBJ1-1; D may be TRBD1 (6 bases). CDR1 is MNHEY and CDR2 is SVGEGT in the germline V gene. This CDR3 comprises 14 residues. The V end lost 5 bases, the J end lost 1 base, and 11 bases lay between the germline ends. The CDR3 DNA reads as TGTGCCAGCAGTACCCCAGGGGAGAACACTGAAGCTTTCTTT. This codes for CASSTPGENTEAFF.

The CDR3 coding sequence is TGTGCCAGCAGTTCGGGGTCTAGCCAAAGTTTAGCTACGCAGTATTTT. Residues: CASSSGSSQSLATQYF. The V and J genes are TRBV28 and TRBJ2-3; D may be TRBD2 (5 bases). This CDR3 comprises 16 residues. Trimming took 4 bases from V and 8 from J, leaving 22 bases between them. Germline assignment: CDR1 MDHEN and CDR2 SYDVKM.

This clonotype has more than one count but fewer than ten. The chain has TRBV29-1 and TRBJ1-3; D not resolved. Germline CDR1 reads SQVTM; CDR2 reads ANQGSEA. V dropped 6 bases and J dropped 1 base, with 4 bases sitting between them. The CDR3 extends over 11 amino acids. CDR3 sequence reads: CSVGSGNTIYF. The CDR3 DNA follows: TGCAGCGTGGGGTCTGGAAACACCATATATTTT.

Only a few counts were recorded for this clonotype. The chain employs TRBV18 and TRBJ1-2; TRBD1 aligns across 8 bases. Germline values: CDR1 KGHSH, CDR2 LQKENI. This CDR3 spans 15 amino acids. J lost 6 bases, V lost 1 base, and 7 bases had no gene match. Here the CDR3 reads CASSPLGGQGHGYTF. CDR3 nucleotide sequence: TGTGCCAGCTCACCACTGGGAGGACAGGGACATGGCTACACCTTC.